The 4 T cell receptor beta chains below come from one sample, sequenced in a study of a mutant IDH1 vaccine in newly diagnosed glioma (dated by TCRdb to about 2021). Sample time point, as interpreted from the label and publication: week 35, safety follow-up. Each vaccine dose was 300 ug of a 20-mer mutant IDH1 peptide in Montanide, given subcutaneously with topical imiquimod. Library preparation used the immunoSEQ multiplex PCR assay. What TCRdb holds here is the immuneACCESS table cut down to in-frame rearrangements. Part of the clones is not present; checked against another copy, under half of the missing clones reflect an unresolved V gene, and the others are unexplained. For this sample the table gives tens of thousands of clones, of which about 74% were detected only once. Roughly 5% of the sample goes to the ten largest clones. Their target antigens are unknown. Here the sequenced sample was PBMCs, taken from a glioma patient whose treatment included an IDH1 peptide vaccine. Receptors originate from a man aged 45 to 65 with glioma.

This chain joins TRBV5-1 and TRBJ2-7, with D hard to call. The germline gives CDR1 SGHRS, CDR2 YFSETQ. Trimming cost V 2 bases and J 0 bases, with 9 bases left between them. The CDR3 runs to 14 residues. CDR3 protein: CASSLGDNSYEQYF. The CDR3, as DNA: TGCGCCAGCAGCTTAGGCGACAACTCCTACGAGCAGTACTTC.

The rearrangement uses TRBV6-5 and TRBJ1-2, with D uncertain. Germline lookup yields CDR1 MNHEY and CDR2 SVGAGI. The V end was cut by 4 bases, the J end by 7 bases, with 19 bases between. There are 15 residues in the CDR3. The CDR3 spells CASSWNGPSVGGYTF. CDR3 DNA sequence: TGTGCCAGCAGTTGGAACGGTCCTTCAGTAGGTGGCTACACCTTC.

J is TRBJ1-1 and V is TRBV5-1, with a weak D call TRBD1 (5 bases). Trimming took off 4 bases at V and 1 base at J, with 20 bases between the two ends. The CDR3 loop spans 17 amino acids. Germline loops: CDR1 SGHRS, CDR2 YFSETQ. CDR3 coding DNA: TGCGCCAGCAGCCTGAACCGTAGGGACCGAGAGAACACTGAAGCTTTCTTT. It yields the protein CASSLNRRDRENTEAFF.

The chain recombines TRBV18 with TRBJ2-5; 11 bases are a match to TRBD1. The CDR3 totals 16 residues. CDR1 KGHSH and CDR2 LQKENI come from the germline V gene. J was trimmed by 4 bases and V by 0 bases; bases with no gene match: 4. CDR3 nucleotide sequence: TGTGCCAGCTCACCACCAGGGACAGGGGGTGGAGAGACCCAGTACTTC. Residues: CASSPPGTGGGETQYF.